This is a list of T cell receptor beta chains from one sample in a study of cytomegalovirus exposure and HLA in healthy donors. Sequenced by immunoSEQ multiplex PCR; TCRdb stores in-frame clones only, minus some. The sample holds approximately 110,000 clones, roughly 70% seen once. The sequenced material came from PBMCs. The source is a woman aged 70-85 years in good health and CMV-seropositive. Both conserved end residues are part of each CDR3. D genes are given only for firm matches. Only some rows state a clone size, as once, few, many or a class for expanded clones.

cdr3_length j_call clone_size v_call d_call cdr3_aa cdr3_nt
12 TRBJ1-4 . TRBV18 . CASLGASGKLFF TGTGCCAGCTTGGGAGCCTCCGGGAAACTGTTTTTT
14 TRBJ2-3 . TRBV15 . CATHRGYGSDTQYF TGTGCCACCCATAGGGGTTACGGCTCAGATACGCAGTATTTT
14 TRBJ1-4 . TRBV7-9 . CASSLQVTNEKLFF TGTGCCAGCAGCTTACAGGTGACTAATGAAAAACTGTTTTTT
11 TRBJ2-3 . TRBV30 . CAWSSGDTQYF TGTGCCTGGAGTTCAGGAGATACGCAGTATTTT
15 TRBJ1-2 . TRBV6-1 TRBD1 CASRTGTGSNYGYTF TGTGCCAGCAGAACCGGGACAGGTTCTAACTATGGCTACACCTTC
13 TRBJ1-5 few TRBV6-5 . CASSTVNNQPQHF TGTGCCAGCAGCACAGTTAATAATCAGCCCCAGCATTTT
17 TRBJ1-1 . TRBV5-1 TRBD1 CASSTGTGVRKDTEAFF TGCGCCAGCAGCACTGGGACAGGGGTGAGGAAGGACACTGAAGCTTTCTTT
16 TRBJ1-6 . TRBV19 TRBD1 CASRDLGTGYNSPLHF TGTGCCAGTAGGGACCTCGGGACAGGTTATAATTCACCCCTCCACTTT
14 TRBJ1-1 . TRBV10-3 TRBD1 CAITRDRGQTEAFF TGTGCCATCACCCGGGACAGGGGGCAAACTGAAGCTTTCTTT
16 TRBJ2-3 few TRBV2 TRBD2 CASRLLAGGHTDTQYF TGTGCCAGCAGGCTACTAGCGGGGGGCCACACAGATACGCAGTATTTT
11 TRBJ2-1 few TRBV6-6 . CASSSSIEQFF TGTGCCAGCAGTAGTAGTATAGAGCAGTTCTTC
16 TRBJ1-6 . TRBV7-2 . CASSSPTLRGGSPLHF TGTGCCAGCAGCTCTCCGACCCTTCGAGGGGGTTCACCCCTCCACTTT
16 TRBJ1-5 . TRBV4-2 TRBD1 CASSQDRTGDHQPQHF TGTGCCAGCAGCCAAGATCGGACAGGGGACCATCAGCCCCAGCATTTT
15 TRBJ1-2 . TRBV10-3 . CAISESFAGEGGYTF TGTGCCATCAGTGAGTCGTTTGCGGGGGAAGGAGGCTACACCTTC
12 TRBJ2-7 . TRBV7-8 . CASRGATYEQYF TGTGCCAGCAGGGGGGCTACTTACGAGCAGTACTTC
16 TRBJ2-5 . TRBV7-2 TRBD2 CASSPQYLAGVLRQYF TGTGCCAGCAGCCCGCAGTACCTAGCGGGGGTTTTGCGGCAGTACTTC
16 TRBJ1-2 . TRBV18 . CASSPQGQISNYGYTF TGTGCCAGCTCACCCCAAGGACAGATATCAAACTATGGCTACACCTTC
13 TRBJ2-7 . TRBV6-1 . CASSRDGGWEQYF TGTGCCAGCAGTCGGGACGGGGGTTGGGAGCAGTACTTC
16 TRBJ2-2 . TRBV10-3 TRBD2 CATTTSGVGPTGELFF TGTGCCACCACGACTAGCGGGGTCGGGCCCACCGGGGAGCTGTTTTTT
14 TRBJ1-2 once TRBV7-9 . CASSLLEVGGGYTF TGTGCCAGCAGCTTGTTGGAGGTTGGCGGTGGCTACACCTTC
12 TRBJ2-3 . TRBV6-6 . CASSHLTDTQYF TGTGCCAGCAGTCACCTAACAGATACGCAGTATTTT
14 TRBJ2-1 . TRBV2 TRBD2 CASSGLVFYNEQFF TGTGCCAGCAGCGGACTAGTTTTTTACAATGAGCAGTTCTTC
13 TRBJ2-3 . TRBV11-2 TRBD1 CASRQGLKDTQYF TGTGCCAGTAGACAGGGATTGAAGGATACGCAGTATTTT
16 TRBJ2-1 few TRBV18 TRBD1 CASSPPGQGYYNEQFF TGTGCCAGCTCACCTCCGGGACAGGGGTACTACAATGAGCAGTTCTTC
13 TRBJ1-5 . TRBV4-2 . CASSRGQYQPQHF TGTGCCAGCAGCCGTGGACAGTATCAGCCCCAGCATTTT
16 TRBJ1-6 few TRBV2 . CASSEAGASNNSPLHF TGTGCCAGCAGTGAAGCGGGGGCCTCGAATAATTCACCCCTCCACTTT
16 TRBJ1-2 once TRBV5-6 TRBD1 CASSLAPDRVWYGYTF TGTGCCAGCAGCTTGGCCCCGGACAGGGTCTGGTATGGCTACACCTTC
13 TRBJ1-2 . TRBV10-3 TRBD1 CAISDREVDGYTF TGTGCCATCAGCGACAGGGAGGTAGACGGCTACACCTTC
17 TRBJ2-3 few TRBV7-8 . CASSGAGILLNTDTQYF TGTGCCAGCAGCGGGGCCGGAATTTTACTTAACACAGATACGCAGTATTTT
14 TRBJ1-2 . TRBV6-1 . CASSETRADYGYTF TGTGCCAGCAGTGAAACCAGGGCTGACTATGGCTACACCTTC
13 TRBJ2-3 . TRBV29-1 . CSVKGVPTDTQYF TGCAGCGTAAAAGGGGTTCCCACAGATACGCAGTATTTT
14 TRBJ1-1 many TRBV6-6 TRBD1 CASIGRTGNTEAFF TGTGCCAGCATAGGGAGGACAGGGAACACTGAAGCTTTCTTT
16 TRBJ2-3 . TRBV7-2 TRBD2 CASSKSGGLGTDTQYF TGTGCCAGCAGCAAAAGCGGGGGGCTAGGCACAGATACGCAGTATTTT
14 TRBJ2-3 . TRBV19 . CASSSQAGTDTQYF TGTGCCAGTAGTTCTCAGGCAGGGACAGATACGCAGTATTTT
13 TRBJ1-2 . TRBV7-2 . CASSFGGVGGYTF TGTGCCAGCAGCTTCGGGGGGGTTGGTGGCTACACCTTC
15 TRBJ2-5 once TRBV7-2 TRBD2 CASSQNSGGGETQYF TGTGCCAGCAGCCAAAACAGCGGGGGCGGGGAGACCCAGTACTTC
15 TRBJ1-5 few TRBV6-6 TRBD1 CASSLDRVSNQPQHF TGTGCCAGCAGTCTGGACAGGGTAAGCAATCAGCCCCAGCATTTT